A single sample gave rise to the 8 T cell receptor beta chains below, sequenced in a study of cytotoxic CD8 clonotypes in ibrutinib-treated CLL. Assay: immunoSEQ multiplex PCR; the TCRdb copy retains only in-frame clones and omits some. In the table there are approximately 90,000 clones, approximately 77% of which are singletons. Sequences were derived from PBMCs, sampled after 24 months of ibrutinib treatment. The receptors here all came from a human donor with chronic lymphocytic leukemia.

The rearrangement links TRBV19 to TRBJ2-7, with D perhaps matching TRBD2 (6 bases). Per germline, CDR1 LNHDA and CDR2 SQIVND (reference sequence). V shed 8 bases and J shed 0 bases, with 11 bases lying between them. This CDR3 spans 13 amino acids. CDR3 sequence: CASSRTISYEQYF. In DNA, the CDR3 is TGTGCCAGTTCGCGGACTATCTCCTACGAGCAGTACTTC.

V and J are TRBV28 and TRBJ1-6; 8 nucleotides line up with TRBD1. With V trimmed by 6 bases and J by 2 bases, 6 bases remained unmatched. This CDR3 has 16 amino acids. In germline, CDR1 is MDHEN, CDR2 SYDVKM. The CDR3 here is CASRLRDRTYNSPLHF. Here the CDR3 DNA reads TGTGCCAGCAGGTTAAGGGACAGGACCTATAATTCACCCCTCCACTTT.

V gene TRBV5-6 combines with J gene TRBJ1-1; D remains ambiguous. The V gene's germline CDR1 is SGHDT and CDR2 YYEEEE. This CDR3 is built from 13 residues. Trimming removed 1 base from V and 4 bases from J, with 8 bases in between. CDR3 amino acids: CASSLRVGTEAFF. CDR3 in DNA: TGTGCCAGCAGCTTGCGGGTAGGCACTGAAGCTTTCTTT.

This chain joins TRBV10-1 and TRBJ1-1; a possible D gene is TRBD1 (6 bases). The germline V and J ends were trimmed by 4 bases and 4 bases, with 19 bases remaining between them. Germline V gives CDR1 WNHNN, CDR2 SYGVQD (reference sequence). The CDR3 extends over 16 amino acids. The CDR3 DNA reads as TGCGCCAGCAGTGCAACAGGGATGGCCCTTGGCACTGAAGCTTTCTTT. Encoded protein: CASSATGMALGTEAFF.

There are a few counts of this clone. The V gene is TRBV30, the J gene TRBJ1-2; perhaps TRBD1 as D (6 bases). Trimming cost V 5 bases and J 7 bases, with 14 bases left between them. CDR3 length: 12 residues. Germline lookup yields CDR1 GTSNPN and CDR2 SVGIG (reference sequence). CDR3: CAWSPTGFGYTF. Here the CDR3 DNA reads TGTGCCTGGTCACCAACAGGGTTTGGCTACACCTTC.

CDR3 coding DNA: TGCAGCTTAGCGGGGGATTATACGCAGTATTTT. Translation: CSLAGDYTQYF. This chain uses TRBV29-1 with TRBJ2-3; 9 bases match TRBD2. Unmatched junction bases numbered 4, after V lost 8 bases and J lost 7 bases. Germline V lookup: CDR1 SQVTM, CDR2 ANQGSEA. This CDR3 is 11 amino acids long.

This clone showed up just once. The chain joins TRBV9 to TRBJ2-3, with TRBD2 matching 9 bases. J gave up 1 base and V 0 bases, and 3 bases lay outside the gene matches. This CDR3 contains 16 residues. Germline assignment: CDR1 SGDLS and CDR2 YYNGEE. This CDR3 is CASSVVAGGRTDTQYF. As DNA, the CDR3 is TGTGCCAGCAGCGTAGTCGCGGGAGGGCGCACAGATACGCAGTATTTT.

This clone was seen a few times. The chain employs TRBV7-2 and TRBJ2-1; D not certain. This CDR3 region has 14 residues. Trimming took 1 base from V and 3 from J, leaving 7 bases between them. Per the germline V gene, CDR1 is SGHTA and CDR2 is FQGNSA. The CDR3 nucleotides read TGTGCCAGCAGCTTAGGGCAAAACTACAATGAGCAGTTCTTC. Residues: CASSLGQNYNEQFF.